The rows below give T cell receptor beta chains drawn from one sample of a study of shared clonotypes between healthy human individuals. Clones were read by immunoSEQ multiplex PCR, and TCRdb kept only the in-frame ones, dropping some. The sample records 2 million to 3 million clones, roughly 92% being singletons. Sequences were obtained from naive CD4+ T cells sorted from blood. Receptor source: a man between 18 and 29 years old in good health. The CDR3 runs from the conserved cysteine through the conserved F or W. A D gene is named only where the DNA matches it firmly. Clone size is shown for a subset of rows, as once, few, many or a class of expanded clone.

TGTGCCGGAACGGGACAGGGACGCGGCTACACCTTC	CAGTGQGRGYTF	TRBJ1-2	TRBD1	-	TRBV30
TGCGCCAGCAGCTTGGATCCAGGTGGGAACACTGAAGCTTTCTTT	CASSLDPGGNTEAFF	TRBJ1-1	-	-	TRBV5-1
TGTGCCAGCAGTGAAGGGAGCGGGAGGGCAAGAGAGCAGTACTTC	CASSEGSGRAREQYF	TRBJ2-7	TRBD2	-	TRBV25-1
TGTGCCAGCAAAACAGGTCCTTCTAGCAATCAGCCCCAGCATTTT	CASKTGPSSNQPQHF	TRBJ1-5	-	-	TRBV6-1
TGTGCCAGCAGTTACCCGGGGACAGGGGTTCAGCCCCAGCATTTT	CASSYPGTGVQPQHF	TRBJ1-5	TRBD1	-	TRBV6-5
TGTGCCAGTAGTAAAAGACAGACCAATCAGCCCCAGCATTTT	CASSKRQTNQPQHF	TRBJ1-5	-	-	TRBV19
TGTGCCAGCCGAAAACTGGGCGGCGAAACAGCTTTCTTT	CASRKLGGETAFF	TRBJ1-1	-	-	TRBV6-5
TGTGCCAGTAGTAGGGACAGGGAGGGCACTGAAGCTTTCTTT	CASSRDREGTEAFF	TRBJ1-1	TRBD1	-	TRBV19
TGTGCCAGCAGCTTGGAATCGGCTAACTATGGCTACACCTTC	CASSLESANYGYTF	TRBJ1-2	-	-	TRBV5-5
TGTGCCAGCAGTGAAGCCAGAAAAGGCTACGAGCAGTACTTC	CASSEARKGYEQYF	TRBJ2-7	-	-	TRBV6-1
TGCGCCAGCAGCTTGGAATGGGGAGGTGCGGATACGCAGTATTTT	CASSLEWGGADTQYF	TRBJ2-3	-	-	TRBV5-1
TGTGCCAGCAGCTCCCCCAACCGGGATACGCAGTATTTT	CASSSPNRDTQYF	TRBJ2-3	-	-	TRBV7-9
TGTGCCAGCAGCTTTTCCGCTGAGCGGTCCTACAATGAGCAGTTCTTC	CASSFSAERSYNEQFF	TRBJ2-1	-	-	TRBV5-4
TGTGCCAGCAGCCGAGAACGGGCTTCCCTCTACGAGCAGTACTTC	CASSRERASLYEQYF	TRBJ2-7	-	once	TRBV11-2
TGTGCCAGCAGGTTCGGGACCAAATTCACAGATACGCAGTATTTT	CASRFGTKFTDTQYF	TRBJ2-3	-	-	TRBV6-1